The entry below describes one T cell receptor (beta chain). CDR3 size: 15 residues. The junction had 4 bases not matched to a gene; V was cut back by 0 bases and J by 4 bases. Germline V CDR1 and CDR2: SGHRS, YFSETQ. The repertoire was sequenced with immunoSEQ multiplex PCR; TCRdb's copy has only in-frame clones and lacks some. The table has 60,000 to 65,000 clones, around 70% seen once. These data are taken from a study of blood T cell repertoires in COVID-19. This chain joins TRBV5-1 and TRBJ1-3; the match to TRBD1 covers 7 bases. The source of this sequence is a woman aged 70-85 years with COVID-19, enrolled during active disease. The sequencing input was peripheral blood. The CDR3 loop is CASSLDRGSGNTIYF. The CDR3 DNA reads as TGCGCCAGCAGCTTGGACAGGGGATCCGGAAACACCATATATTTT.